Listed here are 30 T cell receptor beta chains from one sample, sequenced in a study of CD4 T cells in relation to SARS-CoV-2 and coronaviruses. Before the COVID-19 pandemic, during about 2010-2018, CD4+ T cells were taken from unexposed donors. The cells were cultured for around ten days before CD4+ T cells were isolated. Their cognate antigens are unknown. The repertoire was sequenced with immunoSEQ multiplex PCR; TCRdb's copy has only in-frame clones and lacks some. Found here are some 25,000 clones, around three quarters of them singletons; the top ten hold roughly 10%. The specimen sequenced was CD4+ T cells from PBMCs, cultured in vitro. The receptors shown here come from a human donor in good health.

The CDR3 is CASSFRDRGGTGELFF. In DNA form, the CDR3 reads TGTGCCAGCAGCTTTCGGGACAGGGGTGGGACCGGGGAGCTGTTTTTT. This chain links TRBV5-4 with TRBJ2-2; 10 nucleotides align to TRBD1. CDR1 and CDR2 from the germline V gene are SGHNT and YYREEE (reference sequence). This CDR3 contains 16 residues. V lost 2 bases, J lost 5 bases, and 6 bases stayed unmatched.

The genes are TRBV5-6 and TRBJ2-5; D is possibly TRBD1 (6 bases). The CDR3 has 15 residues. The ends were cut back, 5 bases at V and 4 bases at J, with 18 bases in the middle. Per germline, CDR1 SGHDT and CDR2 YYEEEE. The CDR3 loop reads CASRHPAGVAETQYF. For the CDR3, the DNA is TGTGCCAGCAGACACCCAGCAGGGGTGGCAGAGACCCAGTACTTC.

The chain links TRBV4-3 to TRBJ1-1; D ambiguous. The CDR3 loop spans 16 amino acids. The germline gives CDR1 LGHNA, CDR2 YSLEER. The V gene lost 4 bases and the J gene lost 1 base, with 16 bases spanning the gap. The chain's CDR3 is CASSPSGGSPNTEAFF. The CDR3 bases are TGCGCCAGCAGCCCCTCAGGAGGTAGTCCGAACACTGAAGCTTTCTTT.

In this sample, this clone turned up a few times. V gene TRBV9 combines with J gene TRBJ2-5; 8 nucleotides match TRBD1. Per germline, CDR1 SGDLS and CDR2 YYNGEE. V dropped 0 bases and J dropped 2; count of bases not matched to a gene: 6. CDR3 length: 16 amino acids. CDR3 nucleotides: TGTGCCAGCAGCGTAGGGGCAGGGGGCATTCAAGAGACCCAGTACTTC. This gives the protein CASSVGAGGIQETQYF.

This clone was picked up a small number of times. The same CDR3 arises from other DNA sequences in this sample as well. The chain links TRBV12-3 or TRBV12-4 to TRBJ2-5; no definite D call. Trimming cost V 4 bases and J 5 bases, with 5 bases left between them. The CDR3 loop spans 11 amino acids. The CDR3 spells CASSSGETQYF. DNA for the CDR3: TGTGCCAGCAGTTCCGGGGAGACCCAGTACTTC.

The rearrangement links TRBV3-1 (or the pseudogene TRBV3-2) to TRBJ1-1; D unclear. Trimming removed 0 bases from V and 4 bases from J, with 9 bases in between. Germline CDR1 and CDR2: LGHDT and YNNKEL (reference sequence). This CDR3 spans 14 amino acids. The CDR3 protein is CASSQDYVLTEAFF. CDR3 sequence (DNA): TGTGCCAGCAGCCAAGATTATGTCCTCACTGAAGCTTTCTTT.

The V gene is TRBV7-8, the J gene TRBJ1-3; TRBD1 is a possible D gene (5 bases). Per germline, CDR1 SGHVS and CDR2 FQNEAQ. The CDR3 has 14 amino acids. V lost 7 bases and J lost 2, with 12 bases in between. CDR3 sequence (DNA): TGTGCCAGCACGCAGGGTACGACTGGAAACACCATATATTTT. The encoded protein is CASTQGTTGNTIYF.

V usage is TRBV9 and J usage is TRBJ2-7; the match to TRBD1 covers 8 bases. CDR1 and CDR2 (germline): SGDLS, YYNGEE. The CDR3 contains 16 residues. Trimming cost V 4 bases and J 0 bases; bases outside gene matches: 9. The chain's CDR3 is CASSPRDRPPSYEQYF. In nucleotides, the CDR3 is TGTGCCAGCAGCCCGAGGGACAGGCCCCCCTCCTACGAGCAGTACTTC.

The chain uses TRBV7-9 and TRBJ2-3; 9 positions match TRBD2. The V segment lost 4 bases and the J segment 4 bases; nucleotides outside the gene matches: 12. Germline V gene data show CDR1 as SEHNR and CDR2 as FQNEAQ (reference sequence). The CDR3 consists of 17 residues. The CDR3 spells CASSSQREVVGADTQYF. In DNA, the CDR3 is TGTGCCAGCAGCTCCCAGCGGGAGGTCGTGGGGGCAGATACGCAGTATTTT.

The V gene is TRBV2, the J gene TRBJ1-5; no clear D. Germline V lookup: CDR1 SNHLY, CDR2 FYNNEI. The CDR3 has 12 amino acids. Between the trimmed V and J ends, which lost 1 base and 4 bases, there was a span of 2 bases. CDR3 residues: CASSEGNQPQHF. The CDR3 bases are TGTGCCAGCAGTGAAGGAAATCAGCCCCAGCATTTT.

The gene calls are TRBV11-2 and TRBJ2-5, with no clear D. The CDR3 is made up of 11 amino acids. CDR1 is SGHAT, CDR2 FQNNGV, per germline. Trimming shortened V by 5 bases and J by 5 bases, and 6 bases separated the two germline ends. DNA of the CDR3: TGTGCCAGCAGCCAGATGGAGACCCAGTACTTC. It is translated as CASSQMETQYF.

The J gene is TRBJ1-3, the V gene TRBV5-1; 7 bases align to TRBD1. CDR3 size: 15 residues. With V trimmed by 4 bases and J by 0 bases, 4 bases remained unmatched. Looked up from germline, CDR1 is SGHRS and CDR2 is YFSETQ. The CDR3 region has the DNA TGCGCCAGCAGCCGGGACAGTTACTCTGGAAACACCATATATTTT. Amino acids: CASSRDSYSGNTIYF.

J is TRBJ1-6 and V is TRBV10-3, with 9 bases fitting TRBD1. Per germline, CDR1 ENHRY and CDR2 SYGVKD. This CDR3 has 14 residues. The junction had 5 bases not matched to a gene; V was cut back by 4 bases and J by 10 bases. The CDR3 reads CAISAGQGRSPLHF. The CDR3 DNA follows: TGTGCCATCAGTGCGGGACAGGGAAGGTCACCCCTCCACTTT.

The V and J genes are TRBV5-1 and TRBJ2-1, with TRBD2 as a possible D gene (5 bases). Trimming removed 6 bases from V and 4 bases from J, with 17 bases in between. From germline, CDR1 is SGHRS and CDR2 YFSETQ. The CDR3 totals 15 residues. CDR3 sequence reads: CASNLEGLWYNEQFF. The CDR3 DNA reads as TGCGCCAGCAACCTTGAGGGCCTATGGTACAATGAGCAGTTCTTC.

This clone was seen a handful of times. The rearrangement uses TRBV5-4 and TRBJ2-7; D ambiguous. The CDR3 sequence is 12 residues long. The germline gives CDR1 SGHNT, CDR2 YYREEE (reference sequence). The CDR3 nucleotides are TGTGCGTTTCCTTTCGGCGGATACGAGCAGTACTTC. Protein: CAFPFGGYEQYF. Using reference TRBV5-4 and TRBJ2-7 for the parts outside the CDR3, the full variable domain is ETGVTQSPTHLIKTRGQQVTLRCSSQSGHNTVSWYQQALGQGPQFIFQYYREEENGRGNFPPRFSGLQFPNYSSELNVNALELDDSALYLCAFPFGGYEQYFGPGTRLTVT.

CDR3 sequence reads: CASSAGAGPLGYTF. Written as DNA, the CDR3 is TGTGCCAGCAGCGCCGGGGCAGGACCCCTAGGCTACACCTTC. This chain connects TRBV3-1 (or the pseudogene TRBV3-2) to TRBJ1-2; TRBD1 is a possible D gene (5 bases). Trimming pared 5 bases from V and 8 bases from J, leaving 18 bases between. CDR1 and CDR2 from the germline V gene are LGHDT and YNNKEL (reference sequence). The CDR3 spans 14 residues.

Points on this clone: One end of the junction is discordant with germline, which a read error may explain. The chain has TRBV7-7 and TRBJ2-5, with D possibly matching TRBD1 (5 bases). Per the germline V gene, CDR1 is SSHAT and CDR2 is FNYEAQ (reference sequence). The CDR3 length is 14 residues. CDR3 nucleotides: TGTGCTAGCAGCTCTTTTACGACAGAAGAGACCCAGTACTTC. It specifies CASSSFTTEETQYF.

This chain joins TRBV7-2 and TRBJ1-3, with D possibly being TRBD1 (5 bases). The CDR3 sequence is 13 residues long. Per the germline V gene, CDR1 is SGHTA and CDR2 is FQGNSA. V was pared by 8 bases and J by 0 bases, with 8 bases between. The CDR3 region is CASHGGSGNTIYF. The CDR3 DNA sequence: TGTGCCAGCCACGGGGGCTCTGGAAACACCATATATTTT.

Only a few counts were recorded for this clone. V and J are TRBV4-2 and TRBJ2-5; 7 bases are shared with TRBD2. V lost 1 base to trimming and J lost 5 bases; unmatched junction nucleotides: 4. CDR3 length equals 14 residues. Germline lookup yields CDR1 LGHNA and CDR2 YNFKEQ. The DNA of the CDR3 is TGTGCCAGCAGCCAAGCTGAGGGAGGGGAGACCCAGTACTTC. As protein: CASSQAEGGETQYF.

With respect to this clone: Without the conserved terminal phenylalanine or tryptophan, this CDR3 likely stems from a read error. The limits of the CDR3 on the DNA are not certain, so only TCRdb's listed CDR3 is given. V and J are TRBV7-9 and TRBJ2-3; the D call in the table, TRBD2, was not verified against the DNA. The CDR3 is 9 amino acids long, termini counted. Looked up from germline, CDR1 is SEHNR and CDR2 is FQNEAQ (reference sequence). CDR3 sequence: CASPGGPVY.

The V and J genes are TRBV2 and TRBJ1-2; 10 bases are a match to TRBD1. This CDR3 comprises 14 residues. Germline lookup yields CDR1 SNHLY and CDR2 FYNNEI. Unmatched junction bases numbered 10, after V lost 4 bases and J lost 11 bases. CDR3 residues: CASSGLGTGEYYTF. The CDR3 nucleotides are TGTGCCAGCAGTGGGCTCGGGACAGGGGAATATTACACCTTC.

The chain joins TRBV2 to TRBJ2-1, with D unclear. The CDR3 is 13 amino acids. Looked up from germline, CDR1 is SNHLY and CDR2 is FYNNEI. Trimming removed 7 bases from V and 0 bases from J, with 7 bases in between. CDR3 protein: CASTSISYNEQFF. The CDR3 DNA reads TGTGCCAGCACTTCCATCTCCTACAATGAGCAGTTCTTC.

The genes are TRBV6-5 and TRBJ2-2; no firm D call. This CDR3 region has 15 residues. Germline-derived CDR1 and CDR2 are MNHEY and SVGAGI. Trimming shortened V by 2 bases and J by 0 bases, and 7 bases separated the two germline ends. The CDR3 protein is CASSYLGTNTGELFF. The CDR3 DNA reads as TGTGCCAGCAGTTACCTGGGGACGAACACCGGGGAGCTGTTTTTT.

The CDR3 region is CASSQGRSGLQETQYF. The CDR3 nucleotides are TGTGCCAGCAGCCAAGGTCGTAGCGGCCTCCAAGAGACCCAGTACTTC. The chain is built from TRBV4-2 and TRBJ2-5; maybe TRBD2 (6 bases). The V gene's germline CDR1 is LGHNA and CDR2 YNFKEQ. This CDR3 has 16 amino acids. The V and J ends lost 1 base and 1 base respectively, with 13 bases between them.

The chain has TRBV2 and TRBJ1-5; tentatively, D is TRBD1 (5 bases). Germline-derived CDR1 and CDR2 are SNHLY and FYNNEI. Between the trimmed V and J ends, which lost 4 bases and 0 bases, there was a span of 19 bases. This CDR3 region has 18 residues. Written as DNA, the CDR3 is TGTGCCAGCAGTGTAACCCTCCACCCGGGGCTTAGCAATCAGCCCCAGCATTTT. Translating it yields CASSVTLHPGLSNQPQHF.

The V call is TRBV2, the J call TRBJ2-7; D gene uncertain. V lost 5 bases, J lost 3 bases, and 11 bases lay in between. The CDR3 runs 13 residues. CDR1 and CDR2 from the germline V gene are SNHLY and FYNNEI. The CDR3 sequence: CASSPLASYEQYF. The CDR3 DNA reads TGTGCCAGCAGTCCCCTGGCGAGCTACGAGCAGTACTTC.

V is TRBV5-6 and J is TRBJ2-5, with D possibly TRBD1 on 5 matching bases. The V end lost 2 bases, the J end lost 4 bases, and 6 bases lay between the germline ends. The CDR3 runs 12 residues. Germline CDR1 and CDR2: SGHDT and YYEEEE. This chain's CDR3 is CASSFQGETQYF. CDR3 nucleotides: TGTGCCAGCAGCTTTCAGGGAGAGACCCAGTACTTC.

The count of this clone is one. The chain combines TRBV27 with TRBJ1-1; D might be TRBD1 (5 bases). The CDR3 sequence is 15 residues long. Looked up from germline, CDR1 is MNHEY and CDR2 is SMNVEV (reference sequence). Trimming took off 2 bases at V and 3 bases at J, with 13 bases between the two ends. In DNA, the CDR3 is TGTGCCAGCAGTTTAAGGTGGGGGGGGGACACTGAAGCTTTCTTT. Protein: CASSLRWGGDTEAFF.

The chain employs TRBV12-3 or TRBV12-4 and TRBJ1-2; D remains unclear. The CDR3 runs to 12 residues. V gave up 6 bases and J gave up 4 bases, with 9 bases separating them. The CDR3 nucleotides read TGTGCCAGCAGAGACACTACCTATGGCTACACCTTC. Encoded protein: CASRDTTYGYTF.

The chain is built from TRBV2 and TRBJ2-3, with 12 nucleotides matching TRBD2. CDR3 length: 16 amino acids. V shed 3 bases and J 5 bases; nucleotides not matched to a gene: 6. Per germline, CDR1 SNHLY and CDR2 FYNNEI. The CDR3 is CASSDGGLAGLDTQYF. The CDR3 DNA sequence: TGTGCCAGCAGTGATGGAGGACTAGCGGGGTTAGATACGCAGTATTTT.